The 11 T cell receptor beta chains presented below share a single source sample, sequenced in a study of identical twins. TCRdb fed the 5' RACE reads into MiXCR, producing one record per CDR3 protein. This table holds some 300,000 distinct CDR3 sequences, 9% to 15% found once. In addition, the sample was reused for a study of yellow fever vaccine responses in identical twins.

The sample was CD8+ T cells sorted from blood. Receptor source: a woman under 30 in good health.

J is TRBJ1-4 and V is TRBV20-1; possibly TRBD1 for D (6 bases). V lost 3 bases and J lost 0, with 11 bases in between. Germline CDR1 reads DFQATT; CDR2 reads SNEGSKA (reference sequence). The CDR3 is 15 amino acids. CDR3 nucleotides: TGCAGTGCTAGTACAAGGGGGACAACTAATGAAAAACTGTTTTTT. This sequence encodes CSASTRGTTNEKLFF.

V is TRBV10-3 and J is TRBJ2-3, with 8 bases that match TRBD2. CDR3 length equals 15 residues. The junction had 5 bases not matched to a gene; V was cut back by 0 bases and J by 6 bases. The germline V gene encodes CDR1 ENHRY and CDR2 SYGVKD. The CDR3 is CAISESSGVADTQYF. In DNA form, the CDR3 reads TGTGCCATCAGTGAGTCTAGCGGGGTGGCGGATACGCAGTATTTT.

The CDR3 reads CASSQDPGSGVADTQYF. The CDR3 nucleotides are TGTGCCAGCAGCCAAGATCCGGGGAGCGGGGTGGCAGATACGCAGTATTTT. The chain joins TRBV4-2 to TRBJ2-3; 7 positions agree with TRBD2. The V gene's germline CDR1 is LGHNA and CDR2 YNFKEQ. This CDR3 region has 17 residues. With 0 bases clipped from V and 4 bases from J, the junction kept 10 bases outside the gene matches.

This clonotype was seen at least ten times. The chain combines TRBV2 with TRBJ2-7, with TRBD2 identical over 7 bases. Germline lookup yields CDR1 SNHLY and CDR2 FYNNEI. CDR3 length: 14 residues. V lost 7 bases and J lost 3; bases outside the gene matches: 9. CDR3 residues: CASTQASGSYEQYF. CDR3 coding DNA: TGTGCCAGCACCCAGGCTAGCGGAAGCTACGAGCAGTACTTC.

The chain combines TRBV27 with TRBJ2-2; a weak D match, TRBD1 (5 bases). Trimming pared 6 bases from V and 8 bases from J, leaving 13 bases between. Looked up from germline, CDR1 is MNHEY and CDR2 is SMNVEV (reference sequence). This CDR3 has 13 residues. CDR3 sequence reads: CASSDQGSGELFF. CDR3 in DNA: TGTGCCAGCAGCGACCAGGGTTCAGGGGAGCTGTTTTTT.

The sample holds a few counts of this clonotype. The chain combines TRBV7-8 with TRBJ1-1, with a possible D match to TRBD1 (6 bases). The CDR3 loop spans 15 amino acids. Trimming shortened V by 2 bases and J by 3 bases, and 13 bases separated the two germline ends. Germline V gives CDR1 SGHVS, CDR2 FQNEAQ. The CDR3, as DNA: TGTGCCAGCAGCTTACCCGGGGGGCGTTACACTGAAGCTTTCTTT. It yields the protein CASSLPGGRYTEAFF.

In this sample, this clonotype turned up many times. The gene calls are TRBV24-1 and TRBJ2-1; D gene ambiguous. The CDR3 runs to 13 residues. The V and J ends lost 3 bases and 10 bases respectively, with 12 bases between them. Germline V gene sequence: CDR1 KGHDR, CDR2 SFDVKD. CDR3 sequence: CATSDAKSGEQFF. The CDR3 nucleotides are TGTGCCACCAGTGATGCGAAAAGTGGGGAGCAGTTCTTC.

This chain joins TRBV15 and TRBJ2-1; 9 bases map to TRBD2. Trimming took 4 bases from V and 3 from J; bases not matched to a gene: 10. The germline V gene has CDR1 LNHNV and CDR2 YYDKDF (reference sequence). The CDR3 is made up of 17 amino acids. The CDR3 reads CATSKPPGLAGYNEQFF. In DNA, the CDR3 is TGTGCCACCAGCAAACCACCGGGACTAGCAGGCTACAATGAGCAGTTCTTC.

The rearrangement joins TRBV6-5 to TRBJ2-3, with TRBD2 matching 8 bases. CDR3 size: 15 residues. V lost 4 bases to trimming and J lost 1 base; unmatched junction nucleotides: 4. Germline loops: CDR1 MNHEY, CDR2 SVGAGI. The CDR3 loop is CASSWRGARTDTQYF. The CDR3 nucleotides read TGTGCCAGCAGTTGGCGGGGGGCCCGCACAGATACGCAGTATTTT.

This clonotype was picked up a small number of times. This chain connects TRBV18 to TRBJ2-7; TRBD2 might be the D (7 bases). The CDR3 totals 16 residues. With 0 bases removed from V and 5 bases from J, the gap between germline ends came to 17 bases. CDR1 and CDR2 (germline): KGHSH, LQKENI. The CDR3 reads CASSPPDGGLIHEQYF. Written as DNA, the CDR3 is TGTGCCAGCTCACCACCCGACGGGGGGCTTATCCACGAGCAGTACTTC.

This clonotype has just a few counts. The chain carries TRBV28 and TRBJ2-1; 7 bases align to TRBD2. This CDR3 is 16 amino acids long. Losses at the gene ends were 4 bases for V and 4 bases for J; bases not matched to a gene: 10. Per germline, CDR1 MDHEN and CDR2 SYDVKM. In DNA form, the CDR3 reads TGTGCCAGCAGTTCTCCCGTGCTAGCGGCTTACAATGAGCAGTTCTTC. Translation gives CASSSPVLAAYNEQFF.